This TCR beta chain is drawn from a study of cytomegalovirus exposure and HLA in healthy donors. About the study: Falling in the Caucasian-associated ancestry cluster were less than 85% of 398 genotyped donors.

This CDR3 is built from 12 residues. Germline lookup yields CDR1 KGHSH and CDR2 LQKENI. V dropped 3 bases and J dropped 4 bases, with 6 bases sitting between them. The PCR had 60 Vbeta and 13 Jbeta primers. The repertoire was sequenced with immunoSEQ multiplex PCR; TCRdb's copy has only in-frame clones and lacks some. Among around 130,000 clones listed, around 84% were seen once. The study, taken as a whole, reports: Later analysis suggested links between common viral pathogens and several top significant clusters.

Notes on this clone: Its antigen is unknown.

Sequencing was carried out using PBMCs. The chain combines TRBV18 with TRBJ1-2, with D perhaps TRBD1 (5 bases). The clonotype comes from a man between 50 and 59 years old in good health and CMV-seronegative. The CDR3 protein is CASSPGGYGYTF. DNA of the CDR3: TGTGCCAGCTCACCGGGGGGCTATGGCTACACCTTC.